One sample yielded the 20 T cell receptor beta chains listed below, sequenced in a study of beta chain features in type 1 diabetes. Reverse transcription of all isolated RNA meant that expressed TCRB transcripts were sequenced. Libraries were prepared by immunoSEQ multiplex PCR; TCRdb keeps only in-frame clonotypes and omits some of them. The sample consists of 900,000 or so clones, around a sixth of them appearing once. Input material: naive CD4+ T cells from blood. All receptors come from a woman between 18 and 29 years old in good health.

This clone was counted a few times. The sample holds other DNA sequences that translate to the same CDR3. The rearrangement links TRBV7-2 to TRBJ2-3; D remains ambiguous. The CDR3 loop spans 13 amino acids. V was clipped by 2 bases and J by 4 bases, with 7 bases between them. Germline V gene sequence: CDR1 SGHTA, CDR2 FQGNSA. For the CDR3, the DNA is TGTGCCAGCAGCTTATCCGGCGCAGATACGCAGTATTTT. Translating it yields CASSLSGADTQYF.

In regard to this clone: The identical CDR3 is also encoded by other nucleotide sequences in the sample. The chain uses TRBV7-2 and TRBJ2-3; D not certain. The CDR3 length is 12 residues. Trimming stripped 3 bases from V and 5 bases from J, with 6 bases between. Germline lookup yields CDR1 SGHTA and CDR2 FQGNSA. Here the CDR3 reads CASSLTGDTQYF. The CDR3 nucleotides are TGTGCCAGCAGCTTGACCGGAGATACGCAGTATTTT.

This clone was detected only a few times. The chain uses TRBV5-4 and TRBJ2-7; a weak D match, TRBD2 (5 bases). The CDR3 is 15 amino acids. Deletions cut 5 bases from V and 1 base from J, with 16 bases between. CDR1 is SGHNT, CDR2 YYREEE, per germline (reference sequence). This CDR3 is CASSPGIGSSYEQYF. The CDR3 DNA reads as TGTGCCAGCAGTCCCGGGATAGGGTCATCCTACGAGCAGTACTTC.

Of note for this clone: The sample carries other DNA sequences with the same CDR3. V is TRBV7-2 and J is TRBJ2-7; 9 nucleotides match TRBD1. Germline loops: CDR1 SGHTA, CDR2 FQGNSA. The CDR3 consists of 14 residues. V was clipped by 5 bases and J by 2 bases; unmatched bases: 4. CDR3 DNA: TGTGCCAGCAGCCCGGGACAGGGCACCTACGAGCAGTACTTC. It translates to CASSPGQGTYEQYF. Based on the CDR3 plus reference TRBV7-2 and TRBJ2-7, the full variable domain is GAGVSQSPSNKVTEKGKDVELRCDPISGHTALYWYRQSLGQGLEFLIYFQGNSAPDKSGLPSDRFSAERTGGSVSTLTIQRTQQEDSAVYLCASSPGQGTYEQYFGPGTRLTVT.

Regarding this clone: Its ends do not fully match the called genes, so a read error is possible. The V call is TRBV10-2, the J call TRBJ2-1, with 8 nucleotides matching TRBD2. CDR3 size: 12 residues. Looked up from germline, CDR1 is WSHSY and CDR2 is SAAADI. This CDR3 reads CASSEISGLGLF. In DNA, the CDR3 is TGCGCCAGCAGTGAGATTTCGGGACTAGGCCTCTTC.

The chain links TRBV6-6 to TRBJ2-3; no clear D gene. CDR1 MNHNY and CDR2 SVGAGI come from the germline V gene (reference sequence). V was trimmed by 10 bases and J by 4 bases, leaving 9 bases between them. The CDR3 length is 11 residues. CDR3 sequence: CATGPPDTQYF. CDR3 DNA sequence: TGTGCCACGGGCCCCCCAGATACGCAGTATTTT.

In its sample, this clone was seen a few times. The chain uses TRBV7-9 and TRBJ1-1; D possibly corresponds to TRBD1 (5 bases). The CDR3 is made up of 13 amino acids. Germline loops: CDR1 SEHNR, CDR2 FQNEAQ (reference sequence). V dropped 4 bases and J dropped 5 bases, with 11 bases sitting between them. The CDR3 spells CASSSTGPTEAFF. DNA of the CDR3: TGTGCCAGCAGCTCAACAGGACCGACTGAAGCTTTCTTT. Full variable domain (remainder filled in from reference TRBV7-9 and TRBJ1-1): DTGVSQNPRHKITKRGQNVTFRCDPISEHNRLYWYRQTLGQGPEFLTYFQNEAQLEKSRLLSDRFSAERPKGSFSTLEIQRTEQGDSAMYLCASSSTGPTEAFFGQGTRLTVV.

To note about this clone: The same CDR3 can be traced to other DNA sequences in this sample. The genes are TRBV20-1 and TRBJ2-7, with unresolved D. The germline CDR1 and CDR2 sequences are DFQATT and SNEGSKA (reference sequence). Trimming took 5 bases from V and 4 from J, leaving 9 bases between them. This CDR3 region has 11 residues. This CDR3 reads CSAREAYEQYF. CDR3 in DNA: TGCAGTGCTCGCGAAGCGTACGAGCAGTACTTC.

The chain employs TRBV28 and TRBJ1-2; TRBD1 agrees at 7 bases. Germline lookup yields CDR1 MDHEN and CDR2 SYDVKM. The trim removed 5 bases at V and 8 bases at J, leaving 17 bases unmatched. This CDR3 region has 16 residues. The CDR3 coding sequence is TGTGCCAGCAGTCCCACCGGCCTGACAGGGCCCGGCGGCTACACCTTC. It yields the protein CASSPTGLTGPGGYTF.

This clone turned up a few times. The chain has TRBV19 and TRBJ1-5, with D hard to call. The germline V gene has CDR1 LNHDA and CDR2 SQIVND (reference sequence). The CDR3 sequence is 15 residues long. The V and J ends lost 3 bases and 0 bases respectively, with 9 bases between them. The CDR3 spells CASSMQVASNQPQHF. CDR3 coding DNA: TGTGCCAGTAGTATGCAGGTCGCTAGCAATCAGCCCCAGCATTTT.

V is TRBV20-1 and J is TRBJ1-1, with a possible D match to TRBD1 (5 bases). The CDR3 has 11 amino acids. The germline gives CDR1 DFQATT, CDR2 SNEGSKA (reference sequence). As DNA, the CDR3 is TGCAGAACCGGGACGGACACTGAAGCTTTCTTT. Translating gives CRTGTDTEAFF.

The J gene is TRBJ2-5, the V gene TRBV9; 8 bases are shared with TRBD2. The V gene end was trimmed by 0 bases and the J gene end by 5 bases; junction bases not matched to a gene: 6. The V gene's germline CDR1 is SGDLS and CDR2 YYNGEE. The CDR3 is made up of 15 amino acids. The chain's CDR3 is CASSVDRGGEETQYF. For the CDR3, the DNA is TGTGCCAGCAGCGTAGACCGGGGGGGAGAGGAGACCCAGTACTTC.

This clone was counted only a few times. The rearrangement links TRBV7-9 to TRBJ2-7; D remains unclear. V was shortened by 5 bases and J by 7 bases, with 12 bases between the two germline ends. The CDR3 spans 12 residues. Germline CDR1 reads SEHNR; CDR2 reads FQNEAQ (reference sequence). CDR3 sequence reads: CASSLRGMEQYF. The CDR3 DNA sequence: TGTGCCAGCAGCCTACGAGGTATGGAGCAGTACTTC.

This clone was recorded a few times. The rearrangement uses TRBV16 and TRBJ2-2, with 7 bases identical to TRBD1. V shed 2 bases, J shed 6 bases, and the junction held 6 bases outside the gene matches. The CDR3 totals 15 residues. Looked up from germline, CDR1 is KGHSY and CDR2 is FQNENV. The CDR3 DNA reads TGTGCCAGCAGCCAAGCTGACAGGGTTGCCGGGGAGCTGTTTTTT. Translation gives CASSQADRVAGELFF.

The gene calls are TRBV11-2 and TRBJ1-1; D gene ambiguous. V lost 5 bases to trimming and J lost 1 base, with 8 bases between them. Germline CDR1 reads SGHAT; CDR2 reads FQNNGV. The CDR3 is 13 amino acids. CDR3 amino acids: CASSAGENTEAFF. The CDR3 DNA sequence: TGTGCCAGCAGCGCGGGAGAGAACACTGAAGCTTTCTTT.

This clone was observed a few times. The chain combines TRBV7-8 with TRBJ2-3, with D perhaps matching TRBD2 (5 bases). The CDR3 consists of 18 residues. Germline V lookup: CDR1 SGHVS, CDR2 FQNEAQ. Trimming removed 1 base from V and 3 bases from J, with 20 bases in between. This chain's CDR3 is CASSLGPGKRHGTDTQYF. DNA for the CDR3: TGTGCCAGCAGCTTAGGCCCCGGGAAGCGCCATGGAACAGATACGCAGTATTTT.

This clone was counted a few times. The rearrangement joins TRBV4-3 to TRBJ2-7; D not resolved. Between the trimmed V and J ends, which lost 4 bases and 4 bases, there was a span of 17 bases. The germline V gene encodes CDR1 LGHNA and CDR2 YSLEER. This CDR3 region has 15 residues. The CDR3 bases are TGCGCCAGCAGCCGCAACCGGGCCTCACAATACGAGCAGTACTTC. Protein sequence: CASSRNRASQYEQYF.

This chain uses TRBV9 with TRBJ2-2; D may match TRBD1 or TRBD2 (6 bases each). Germline CDR1 and CDR2: SGDLS and YYNGEE. The V end was cut by 3 bases, the J end by 4 bases, with 22 bases between. The CDR3 length is 18 residues. CDR3 coding DNA: TGTGCCAGCAGCGGACCACGCGATAGCGGAGGGGGCACCGGGGAGCTGTTTTTT. Encoded protein: CASSGPRDSGGGTGELFF.

The chain joins TRBV9 to TRBJ2-7, with D possibly being TRBD2 (5 bases). Germline-derived CDR1 and CDR2 are SGDLS and YYNGEE. Trimming shortened V by 4 bases and J by 6 bases, and 23 bases separated the two germline ends. The CDR3 runs to 16 residues. CDR3 protein: CASSRDGGRIELEQYF. The CDR3 bases are TGTGCCAGCAGCAGAGATGGAGGCAGGATTGAGCTCGAGCAGTACTTC.

This clone was counted only a few times. Other DNA sequences in the same sample also yield this CDR3. The chain couples TRBV19 to TRBJ2-5; possible D gene TRBD2, 6 bases. V shed 2 bases and J shed 2 bases, with 9 bases lying between them. Per germline, CDR1 LNHDA and CDR2 SQIVND (reference sequence). The CDR3 extends over 14 amino acids. The CDR3 sequence: CASSIRSGQETQYF. DNA of the CDR3: TGTGCCAGTAGTATACGAAGCGGGCAAGAGACCCAGTACTTC.